This paragraph covers one T cell receptor beta chain sequence. This sample stems from a study of blood T cell repertoires in COVID-19. Background on the study: T cells, B-cell-depleted T cells, or PBMCs provided the cDNA or gDNA that served as material.

Authors' analysis steps: By means of reference gene primer amplification, nucleated cell counts were estimated. Only in-frame clones appear in the TCRdb table, and some are missing; sequencing was by immunoSEQ multiplex PCR. V and J calls and clone size are those listed in that table; D and trimming were worked out from the DNA. The sample lists 200,000 to 250,000 clones; around four fifths were seen once. V shed 4 bases and J 7 bases; nucleotides not matched to a gene: 14. The CDR3 consists of 16 residues. The germline CDR1 and CDR2 sequences are SGDLS and YYNGEE. The chain links TRBV9 to TRBJ2-7; 10 nucleotides line up with TRBD2. The sample taken for sequencing was peripheral blood. The sequence derives from a woman in her 70s with active or convalescent COVID-19. The CDR3 region is CASSPVWLAGDEEQYF. In DNA form, the CDR3 reads TGTGCCAGCAGCCCGGTCTGGCTAGCGGGAGATGAAGAGCAGTACTTC.